This note documents a single TCR beta chain sequence. Clones were read by immunoSEQ multiplex PCR, and TCRdb kept only the in-frame ones, dropping some. The sample shows about 250,000 clones, approximately 86% of them seen only once. The sample is drawn from a study of blood T cell repertoires in COVID-19. About the study: Spain, Italy and the United States supplied samples that represented acute and convalescent COVID-19. PBMCs, B-cell-depleted T cells, or T cells provided the cDNA or gDNA that made up the material.

V dropped 5 bases and J dropped 8 bases, with 16 bases sitting between them. From germline, CDR1 is LNHNV and CDR2 YYDKDF (reference sequence). The CDR3 extends over 14 amino acids. The clonotype comes from a woman aged 55-70 years who had recovered from COVID-19. The sequenced material came from peripheral blood. The rearrangement uses TRBV15 and TRBJ2-1, with D perhaps matching TRBD1 (6 bases). The CDR3 sequence: CATSARDKVYEQFF. The CDR3 nucleotides are TGTGCCACCAGCGCCCGGGACAAGGTCTATGAGCAGTTCTTC.